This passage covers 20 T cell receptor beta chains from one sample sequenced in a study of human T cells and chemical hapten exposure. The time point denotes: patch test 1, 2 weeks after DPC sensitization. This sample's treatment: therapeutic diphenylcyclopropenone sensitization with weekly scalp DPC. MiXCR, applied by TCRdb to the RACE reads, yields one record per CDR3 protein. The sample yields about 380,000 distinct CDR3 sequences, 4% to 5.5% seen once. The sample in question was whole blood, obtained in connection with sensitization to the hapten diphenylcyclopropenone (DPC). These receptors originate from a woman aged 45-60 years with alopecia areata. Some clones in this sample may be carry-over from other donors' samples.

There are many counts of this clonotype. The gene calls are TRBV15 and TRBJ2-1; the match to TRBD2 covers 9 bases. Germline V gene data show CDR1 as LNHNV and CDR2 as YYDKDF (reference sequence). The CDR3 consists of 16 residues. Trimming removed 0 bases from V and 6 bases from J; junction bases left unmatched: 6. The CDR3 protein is CATSRERGGAGNEQFF. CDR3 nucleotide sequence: TGTGCCACCAGCAGAGAGCGCGGGGGGGCCGGCAATGAGCAGTTCTTC.

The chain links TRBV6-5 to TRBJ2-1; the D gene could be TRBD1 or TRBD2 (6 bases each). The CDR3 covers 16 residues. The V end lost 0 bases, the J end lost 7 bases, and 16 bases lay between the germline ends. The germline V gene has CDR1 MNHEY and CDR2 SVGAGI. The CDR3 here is CASSYSAGQGINEQFF. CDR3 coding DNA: TGTGCCAGCAGTTACTCGGCGGGACAAGGGATAAATGAGCAGTTCTTC.

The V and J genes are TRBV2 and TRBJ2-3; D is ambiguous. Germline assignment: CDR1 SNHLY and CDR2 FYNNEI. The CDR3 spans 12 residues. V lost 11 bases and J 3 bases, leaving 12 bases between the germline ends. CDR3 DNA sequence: TGTGCCCGACCGAAGGATACAGATACGCAGTATTTT. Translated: CARPKDTDTQYF. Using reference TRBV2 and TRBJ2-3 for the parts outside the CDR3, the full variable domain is EPEVTQTPSHQVTQMGQEVILRCVPISNHLYFYWYRQILGQKVEFLVSFYNNEISEKSEIFDDQFSVERPDGSNFTLKIRSTKLEDSAMYFCARPKDTDTQYFGPGTRLTVL.

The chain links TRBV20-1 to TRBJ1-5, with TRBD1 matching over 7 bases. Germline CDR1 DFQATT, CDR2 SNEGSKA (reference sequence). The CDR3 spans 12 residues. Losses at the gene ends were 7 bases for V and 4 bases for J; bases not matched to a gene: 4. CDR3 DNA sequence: TGCAGTGTCTCGGGACAGAATCAGCCCCAGCATTTT. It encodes CSVSGQNQPQHF.

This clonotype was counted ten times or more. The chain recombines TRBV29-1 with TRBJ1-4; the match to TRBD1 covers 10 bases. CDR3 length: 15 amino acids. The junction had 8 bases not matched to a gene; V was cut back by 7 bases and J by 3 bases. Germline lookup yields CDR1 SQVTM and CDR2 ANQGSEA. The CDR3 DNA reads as TGCAGCGCCAGGGACAGGGGAGGTGCTAATGAAAAACTGTTTTTT. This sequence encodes CSARDRGGANEKLFF.

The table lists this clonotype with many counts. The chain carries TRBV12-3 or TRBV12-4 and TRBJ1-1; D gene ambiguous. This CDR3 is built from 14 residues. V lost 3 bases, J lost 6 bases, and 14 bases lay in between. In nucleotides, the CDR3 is TGTGCCAGCAGTTTCACTAACCACGTTGCTGAAGCTTTCTTT. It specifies CASSFTNHVAEAFF.

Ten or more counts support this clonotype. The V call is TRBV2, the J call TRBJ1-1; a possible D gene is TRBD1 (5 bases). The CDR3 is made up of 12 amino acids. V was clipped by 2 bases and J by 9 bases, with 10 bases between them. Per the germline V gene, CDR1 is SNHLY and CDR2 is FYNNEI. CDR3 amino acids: CASSEWAGKAFF. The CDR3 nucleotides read TGTGCCAGCAGTGAATGGGCAGGGAAAGCTTTCTTT.

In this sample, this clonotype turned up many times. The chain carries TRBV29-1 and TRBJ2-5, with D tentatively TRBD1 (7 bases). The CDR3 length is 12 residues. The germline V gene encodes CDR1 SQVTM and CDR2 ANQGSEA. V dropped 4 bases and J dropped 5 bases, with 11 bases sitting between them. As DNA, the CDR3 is TGCAGCGTTGGACAGGGAGGTGAGACCCAGTACTTC. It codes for CSVGQGGETQYF.

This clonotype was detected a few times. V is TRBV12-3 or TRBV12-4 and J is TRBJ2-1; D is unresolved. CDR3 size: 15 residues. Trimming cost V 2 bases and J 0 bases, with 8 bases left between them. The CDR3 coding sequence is TGTGCCAGCAGTTTACCACCCTTCTCCTACAATGAGCAGTTCTTC. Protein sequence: CASSLPPFSYNEQFF.

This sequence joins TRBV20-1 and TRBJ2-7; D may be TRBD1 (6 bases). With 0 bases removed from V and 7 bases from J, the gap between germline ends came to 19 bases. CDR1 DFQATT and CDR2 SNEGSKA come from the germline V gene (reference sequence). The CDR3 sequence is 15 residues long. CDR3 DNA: TGCAGTGCTAGAGAGGCCGGACAGTTCCCCCGGGAGCAGTACTTC. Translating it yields CSAREAGQFPREQYF.

CDR3 loop: CASSSGDEQYF. The CDR3 DNA follows: TGCGCCAGCAGCAGTGGGGACGAGCAGTACTTC. The chain joins TRBV5-1 to TRBJ2-7; D remains unclear. V was cut by 4 bases and J by 5 bases, with 7 bases left in between. The germline gives CDR1 SGHRS, CDR2 YFSETQ. The CDR3 has 11 amino acids.

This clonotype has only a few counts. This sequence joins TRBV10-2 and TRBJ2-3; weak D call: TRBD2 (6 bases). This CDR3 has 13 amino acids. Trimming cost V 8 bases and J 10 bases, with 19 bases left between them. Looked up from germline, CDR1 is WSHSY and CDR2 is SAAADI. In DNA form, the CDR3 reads TGCGCCAGCGCGGACGGGAGTGGCGCTTCGCAGTATTTT. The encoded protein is CASADGSGASQYF.

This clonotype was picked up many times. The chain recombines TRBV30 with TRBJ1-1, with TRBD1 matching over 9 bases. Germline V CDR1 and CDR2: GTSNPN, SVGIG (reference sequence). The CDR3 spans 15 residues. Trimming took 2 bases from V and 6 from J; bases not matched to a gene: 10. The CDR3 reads CAWSSQQGAGAEAFF. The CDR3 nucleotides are TGTGCCTGGAGTTCCCAACAGGGGGCCGGGGCTGAAGCTTTCTTT.

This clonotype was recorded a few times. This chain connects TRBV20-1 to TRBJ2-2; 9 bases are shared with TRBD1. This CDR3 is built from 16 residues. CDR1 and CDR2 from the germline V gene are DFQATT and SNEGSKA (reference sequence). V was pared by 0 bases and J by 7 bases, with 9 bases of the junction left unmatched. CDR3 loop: CSARETEQGAFGELFF. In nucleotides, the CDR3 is TGCAGTGCTAGAGAAACAGAACAGGGGGCTTTCGGGGAGCTGTTTTTT.

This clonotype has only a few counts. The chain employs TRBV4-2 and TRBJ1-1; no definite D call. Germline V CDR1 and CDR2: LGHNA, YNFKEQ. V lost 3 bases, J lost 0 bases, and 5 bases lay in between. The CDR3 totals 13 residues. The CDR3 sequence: CASSHQLNTEAFF. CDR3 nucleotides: TGTGCCAGCAGCCATCAGTTGAACACTGAAGCTTTCTTT.

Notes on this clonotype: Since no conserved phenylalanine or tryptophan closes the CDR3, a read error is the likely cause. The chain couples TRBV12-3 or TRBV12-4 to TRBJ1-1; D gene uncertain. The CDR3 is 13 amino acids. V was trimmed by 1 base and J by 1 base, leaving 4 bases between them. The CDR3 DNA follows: TGTGCCAGCAGTTTAGGCGGGAACACTGAAGCTTTCCTT. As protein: CASSLGGNTEAFL.

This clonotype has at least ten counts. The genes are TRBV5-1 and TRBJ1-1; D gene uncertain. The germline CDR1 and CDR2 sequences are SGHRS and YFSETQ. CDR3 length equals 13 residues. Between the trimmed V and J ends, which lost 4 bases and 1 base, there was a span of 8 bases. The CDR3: CASSHGPNTEAFF. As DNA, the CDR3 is TGCGCCAGCAGCCACGGACCGAACACTGAAGCTTTCTTT.

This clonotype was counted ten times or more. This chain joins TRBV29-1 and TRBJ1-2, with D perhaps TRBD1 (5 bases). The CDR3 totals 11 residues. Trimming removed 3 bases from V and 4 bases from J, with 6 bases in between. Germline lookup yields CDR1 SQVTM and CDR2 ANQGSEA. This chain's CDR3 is CSVEGTYGYTF. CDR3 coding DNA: TGCAGCGTTGAGGGGACCTATGGCTACACCTTC. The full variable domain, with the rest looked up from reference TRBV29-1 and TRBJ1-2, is SAVISQKPSRDICQRGTSLTIQCQVDSQVTMMFWYRQQPGQSLTLIATANQGSEATYESGFVIDKFPISRPNLTFSTLTVSNMSPEDSSIYLCSVEGTYGYTFGSGTRLTVV.

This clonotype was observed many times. The CDR3: CSARFGTNYGYTF. The CDR3 DNA reads as TGCAGTGCTAGATTTGGCACTAACTATGGCTACACCTTC. This chain links TRBV20-1 with TRBJ1-2; the D is unclear. CDR1 DFQATT and CDR2 SNEGSKA come from the germline V gene (reference sequence). Trimming pared 2 bases from V and 0 bases from J, leaving 7 bases between. The CDR3 runs 13 residues.

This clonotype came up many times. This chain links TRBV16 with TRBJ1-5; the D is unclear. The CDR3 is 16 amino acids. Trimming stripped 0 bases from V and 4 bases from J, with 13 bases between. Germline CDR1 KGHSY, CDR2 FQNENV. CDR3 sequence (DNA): TGTGCCAGCAGCCAATCGAGGGTAGGAGGGAATCAGCCCCAGCATTTT. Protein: CASSQSRVGGNQPQHF.